What follows are 20 T cell receptor beta chains derived from one specimen sequenced in a study of T cells in Graves' hyperthyroidism and ophthalmopathy. TCR beta CDR3 regions were amplified from RNA. Primed by the HTBI set, a first-round RT-PCR was run on the TCR CDR3. A single record per CDR3 protein comes from TCRdb applying MiXCR to the multiplex PCR reads. The sample records approximately 530,000 distinct CDR3 sequences, approximately 20% being singletons. Sample: blood. The receptors stem from a man aged 35-49 years with Graves' ophthalmopathy.

V is TRBV19 and J is TRBJ2-1; 8 nucleotides align to TRBD1. Unmatched junction bases numbered 10, after V lost 6 bases and J lost 0 bases. CDR3 length: 17 amino acids. CDR1 LNHDA and CDR2 SQIVND come from the germline V gene (reference sequence). This CDR3 is CASSRDRRRSSYNEQFF. CDR3 nucleotides: TGTGCCAGTAGCCGGGACAGGAGAAGGAGCTCCTACAATGAGCAGTTCTTC.

This clonotype was counted many times. CDR3 sequence reads: CASSPTLGTSPQNEQFF. The CDR3 DNA reads TGTGCCAGCAGCCCAACTCTCGGGACTAGCCCCCAGAATGAGCAGTTCTTC. V is TRBV7-9 and J is TRBJ2-1; 9 bases align to TRBD2. V gave up 5 bases and J gave up 7 bases; unmatched junction bases: 15. Germline CDR1 and CDR2: SEHNR and FQNEAQ (reference sequence). The CDR3 length is 17 residues.

This clonotype has more than one count but fewer than ten. V usage is TRBV28 and J usage is TRBJ2-1; no definite D call. V lost 8 bases, J lost 4 bases, and 9 bases lay in between. The CDR3 totals 12 residues. The germline V gene has CDR1 MDHEN and CDR2 SYDVKM. CDR3 in amino acids: CASHSGYNEQFF. The CDR3 coding sequence is TGTGCCAGCCACTCGGGTTACAATGAGCAGTTCTTC.

CDR3 residues: CASSLVPVSNYEQYF. For the CDR3, the DNA is TGTGCCAGCAGCTTGGTTCCAGTTTCGAACTACGAGCAGTACTTC. This chain uses TRBV5-5 with TRBJ2-7; D gene uncertain. This CDR3 region has 15 residues. CDR1 and CDR2 (germline): SGHKS, YYEKEE (reference sequence). Deletions cut 0 bases from V and 3 bases from J, with 13 bases between. The whole variable domain, remainder taken from reference TRBV5-5 and TRBJ2-7, is DAGVTQSPTHLIKTRGQQVTLRCSPISGHKSVSWYQQVLGQGPQFIFQYYEKEERGRGNFPDRFSARQFPNYSSELNVNALLLGDSALYLCASSLVPVSNYEQYFGPGTRLTVT.

This clonotype was found many times. CDR3 nucleotides: TGTGCCAGCAGGGACACGGGGGGCTACGAGCAGTACTTC. As protein: CASRDTGGYEQYF. This chain connects TRBV2 to TRBJ2-7, with 7 bases matching TRBD2. The CDR3 runs to 13 residues. The junction had 5 bases not matched to a gene; V was cut back by 6 bases and J by 3 bases. Germline values: CDR1 SNHLY, CDR2 FYNNEI. The full variable domain, its missing parts supplied by reference TRBV2 and TRBJ2-7, is EPEVTQTPSHQVTQMGQEVILRCVPISNHLYFYWYRQILGQKVEFLVSFYNNEISEKSEIFDDQFSVERPDGSNFTLKIRSTKLEDSAMYFCASRDTGGYEQYFGPGTRLTVT.

This chain joins TRBV10-2 and TRBJ2-2, with 8 bases identical to TRBD1. V dropped 8 bases and J dropped 8; count of bases not matched to a gene: 4. CDR1 is WSHSY, CDR2 SAAADI, per germline. CDR3 size: 12 residues. In DNA form, the CDR3 reads TGCGCCAGCTTCAGGGGGCTTGGGGAGCTGTTTTTT. This codes for CASFRGLGELFF.

This clonotype was found a few times. The CDR3 sequence is CASSYSRGIEQYF. CDR3 nucleotide sequence: TGTGCCAGCAGCTATAGTAGGGGTATCGAGCAGTACTTC. The rearrangement joins TRBV7-9 to TRBJ2-7; D may be TRBD1 (5 bases). Per germline, CDR1 SEHNR and CDR2 FQNEAQ (reference sequence). CDR3 length: 13 amino acids. V was clipped by 4 bases and J by 6 bases, with 13 bases between them. The full variable domain, completed using reference TRBV7-9 and TRBJ2-7, is DTGVSQNPRHKITKRGQNVTFRCDPISEHNRLYWYRQTLGQGPEFLTYFQNEAQLEKSRLLSDRFSAERPKGSFSTLEIQRTEQGDSAMYLCASSYSRGIEQYFGPGTRLTVT.

This clonotype was counted between two and nine times. The chain couples TRBV24-1 to TRBJ1-5; tentative D call: TRBD1 (6 bases). The V end was cut by 3 bases, the J end by 0 bases, with 8 bases between. Per the germline V gene, CDR1 is KGHDR and CDR2 is SFDVKD. The length of the CDR3 is 15 residues. The CDR3 DNA sequence: TGTGCCACCAGTGATAGGACAGATAGCAATCAGCCCCAGCATTTT. Its translation is CATSDRTDSNQPQHF.

This clonotype has a handful of counts. V is TRBV5-1 and J is TRBJ2-5, with 10 bases lining up with TRBD2. V shed 3 bases, J shed 2 bases, and the junction held 7 bases outside the gene matches. CDR1 SGHRS and CDR2 YFSETQ come from the germline V gene. The CDR3 runs to 16 residues. This CDR3 reads CASSSEPSGGQETQYF. The CDR3 DNA reads TGCGCCAGCAGCTCTGAACCTAGCGGGGGACAAGAGACCCAGTACTTC.

This clonotype showed up just a few times. The genes are TRBV7-2 and TRBJ2-2; D ambiguous. V gave up 3 bases and J gave up 6 bases, with 14 bases separating them. Per germline, CDR1 SGHTA and CDR2 FQGNSA. The CDR3 length is 15 residues. The CDR3 region is CASSLVKLIAGELFF. CDR3 nucleotides: TGTGCCAGCAGCTTGGTTAAGTTAATTGCCGGGGAGCTGTTTTTT.

The chain is built from TRBV4-1 and TRBJ1-4; no clear D. This CDR3 is 15 amino acids long. Germline V gene data show CDR1 as MGHRA and CDR2 as YSYEKL. The germline V and J ends were trimmed by 1 base and 5 bases, with 11 bases remaining between them. CDR3 protein: CASSQGADWNEKLFF. The DNA of the CDR3 is TGCGCCAGCAGCCAAGGAGCTGACTGGAATGAAAAACTGTTTTTT.

The chain couples TRBV29-1 to TRBJ1-4, with TRBD1 identical over 10 bases. V shed 4 bases and J 5 bases; nucleotides not matched to a gene: 7. The germline CDR1 and CDR2 sequences are SQVTM and ANQGSEA. The CDR3 is made up of 15 amino acids. The CDR3 nucleotides are TGCAGCGTTGTGGGCCCGGGACAGGGGAATGAAAAACTGTTTTTT. Amino acids: CSVVGPGQGNEKLFF.

Many counts were recorded for this clonotype. The V call is TRBV5-1, the J call TRBJ1-1; D is perhaps TRBD1 (5 bases). The CDR3 consists of 14 residues. V gave up 0 bases and J gave up 6 bases, with 12 bases separating them. The germline gives CDR1 SGHRS, CDR2 YFSETQ. The CDR3 is CASSLEAGRPEAFF. In DNA, the CDR3 is TGCGCCAGCAGCTTGGAGGCAGGGCGGCCTGAAGCTTTCTTT.

This clonotype was seen at least ten times. This chain connects TRBV18 to TRBJ1-2; D uncertain. Trimming cost V 2 bases and J 8 bases, with 15 bases left between them. The CDR3 extends over 14 amino acids. Germline CDR1 KGHSH, CDR2 LQKENI. For the CDR3, the DNA is TGTGCCAGCTCACCAGTTGCCTCGGCTATGGGCTACACCTTC. Translating gives CASSPVASAMGYTF.

The chain joins TRBV7-9 to TRBJ1-1; D unclear. The CDR3 length is 13 residues. V shed 5 bases and J shed 1 base, with 8 bases lying between them. Germline CDR1 is SEHNR and CDR2 is FQNEAQ (reference sequence). The CDR3 sequence: CASSGYANTEAFF. Here the CDR3 DNA reads TGTGCCAGCAGCGGCTACGCGAACACTGAAGCTTTCTTT.

The sample holds a few counts of this clonotype. The chain recombines TRBV4-1 with TRBJ2-7, with D possibly called TRBD1 or TRBD2 (5 bases each). The CDR3 is 14 residues long. Germline-derived CDR1 and CDR2 are MGHRA and YSYEKL. Trimming left V 4 bases short and J 5 bases short, with 15 bases between. CDR3: CASSRDRQGHEQYF. The CDR3 bases are TGCGCCAGCAGCCGGGACCGCCAGGGACACGAGCAGTACTTC.

This clonotype turned up a few times. V gene TRBV30 combines with J gene TRBJ1-6, with 7 bases lining up with TRBD1. J was trimmed by 10 bases and V by 1 base; bases with no gene match: 10. Per germline, CDR1 GTSNPN and CDR2 SVGIG (reference sequence). This CDR3 comprises 15 residues. The CDR3 nucleotides are TGTGCCTGGAGTGCCCAGACAGGGTCGGAATCACCCCTCCACTTT. It codes for CAWSAQTGSESPLHF.

This clonotype showed up many times. This rearrangement joins TRBV6-1 to TRBJ1-6; D call uncertain. CDR3 size: 12 residues. Germline CDR1 is MNHNS and CDR2 is SASEGT. V was shortened by 7 bases and J by 5 bases, with 6 bases between the two germline ends. The CDR3 region is CASIRNNSPLHF. The CDR3 DNA sequence: TGTGCCAGCATTCGGAATAATTCACCCCTCCACTTT.

This clonotype was counted only a few times. The chain is built from TRBV20-1 and TRBJ2-2; 11 positions agree with TRBD2. The CDR3 runs to 17 residues. The germline CDR1 and CDR2 sequences are DFQATT and SNEGSKA (reference sequence). DNA for the CDR3: TGCAGCGTTTCTCTTAGCGGGAGGGCCACAAACACCGGGGAGCTGTTTTTT. It is translated as CSVSLSGRATNTGELFF.

The rearrangement uses TRBV20-1 and TRBJ2-1, with 10 bases fitting TRBD1. Germline-derived CDR1 and CDR2 are DFQATT and SNEGSKA (reference sequence). The CDR3 has 16 amino acids. Unmatched junction bases numbered 15, after V lost 5 bases and J lost 8 bases. CDR3 sequence: CSASVHGTGVFDEQFF. The DNA of the CDR3 is TGCAGTGCTTCCGTTCACGGGACAGGGGTTTTCGATGAGCAGTTCTTC.